This entry describes one T cell receptor (beta chain). Its specificity is not known. Germline V gene sequence: CDR1 SGHTA, CDR2 FQGTGA. Unmatched junction bases numbered 5, after V lost 5 bases and J lost 3 bases. The CDR3 is 14 amino acids. The entry originates in a study of cytomegalovirus exposure and HLA in healthy donors. Study results and caveats: Certain indistinguishable V segments, among them TRBV6-2 and TRBV6-3, were excluded.

13 Jbeta primers and 60 Vbeta primers were used for the PCR. Libraries were prepared by immunoSEQ multiplex PCR; TCRdb keeps only in-frame clonotypes and omits some of them. The repertoire shows roughly 60,000 clones; the top ten hold less than 4%. The chain combines TRBV7-3 with TRBJ1-1; 8 bases line up with TRBD1. The clonotype originates from a male donor in good health and CMV-seronegative. The sequencing input was PBMCs. The CDR3 DNA sequence: TGTGCCAGCAGCATAGGACAGGGAGACACTGAAGCTTTCTTT. It translates to CASSIGQGDTEAFF.